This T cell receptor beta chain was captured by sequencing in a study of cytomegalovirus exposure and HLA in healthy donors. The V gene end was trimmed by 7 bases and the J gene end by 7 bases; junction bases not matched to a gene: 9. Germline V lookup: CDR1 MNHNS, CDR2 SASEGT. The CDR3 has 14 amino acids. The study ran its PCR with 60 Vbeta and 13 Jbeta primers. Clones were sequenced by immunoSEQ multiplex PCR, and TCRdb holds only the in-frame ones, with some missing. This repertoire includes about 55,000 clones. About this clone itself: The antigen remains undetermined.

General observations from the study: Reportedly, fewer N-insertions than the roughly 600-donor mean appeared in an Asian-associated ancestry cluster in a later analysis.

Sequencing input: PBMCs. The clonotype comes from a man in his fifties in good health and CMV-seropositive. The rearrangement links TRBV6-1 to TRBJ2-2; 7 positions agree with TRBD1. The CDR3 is CASTPDRASGELFF. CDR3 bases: TGTGCCAGCACCCCAGACAGGGCCAGCGGGGAGCTGTTTTTT.